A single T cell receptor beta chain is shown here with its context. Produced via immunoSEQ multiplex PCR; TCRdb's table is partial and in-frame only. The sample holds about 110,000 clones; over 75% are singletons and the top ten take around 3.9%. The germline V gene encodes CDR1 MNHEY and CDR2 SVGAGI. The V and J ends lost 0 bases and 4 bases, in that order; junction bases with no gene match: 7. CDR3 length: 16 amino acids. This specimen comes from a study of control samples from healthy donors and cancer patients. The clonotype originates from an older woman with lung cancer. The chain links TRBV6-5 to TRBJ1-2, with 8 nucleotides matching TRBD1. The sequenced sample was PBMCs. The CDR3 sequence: CASSYSGTGRGYGYTF. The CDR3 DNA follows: TGTGCCAGCAGTTACTCTGGGACAGGTCGGGGCTATGGCTACACCTTC.